The 16 T cell receptor beta chains below all came from one sample that was sequenced in a study of response to subunit inactivated influenza vaccine. Each CDR3 protein gets one entry after TCRdb re-called the RT-PCR reads with MiXCR. In the table there are 600,000 to 700,000 distinct CDR3 sequences, around 15% of which are singletons. Sequences were derived from PBMCs from blood, sampled 14 to 15 days before vaccination. The receptors shown here come from a man between 50 and 59 years old who received an inactivated influenza vaccine.

This chain links TRBV7-2 with TRBJ2-7; possibly TRBD1 for D (5 bases). V lost 5 bases, J lost 3 bases, and 20 bases lay in between. CDR3 length: 16 residues. Germline V gene sequence: CDR1 SGHTA, CDR2 FQGNSA. The chain's CDR3 is CASSPVGARALYEQYF. The CDR3 DNA reads as TGTGCCAGCAGCCCCGTTGGGGCTAGGGCTCTCTACGAGCAGTACTTC.

As DNA, the CDR3 is TGCGCCAGCAGCGCGGGACAGGGGAGTCAGTTCTTC. Translating gives CASSAGQGSQFF. The chain recombines TRBV5-1 with TRBJ2-1, with TRBD1 identical over 10 bases. With V trimmed by 4 bases and J by 13 bases, 5 bases remained unmatched. CDR1 and CDR2 from the germline V gene are SGHRS and YFSETQ. The CDR3 spans 12 residues.

This clonotype has just a few counts. This chain joins TRBV12-3 or TRBV12-4 and TRBJ2-7; the D is unclear. V was shortened by 6 bases and J by 4 bases, with 22 bases between the two germline ends. The CDR3 extends over 16 amino acids. DNA of the CDR3: TGTGCCAGCAGCCCCATCCTAACTACGCAATTTTACGAGCAGTACTTC. Translated, it gives CASSPILTTQFYEQYF.

This clonotype has just a few counts. The chain has TRBV10-3 and TRBJ1-2; TRBD1 matches 8 bases. Trimming took 2 bases from V and 2 from J; bases not matched to a gene: 4. CDR1 ENHRY and CDR2 SYGVKD come from the germline V gene. The CDR3 sequence is 15 residues long. In DNA form, the CDR3 reads TGTGCCATCAGTGAGATACAGGGGGGCAACTATGGCTACACCTTC. As protein: CAISEIQGGNYGYTF.

This clonotype has at least ten counts. The chain recombines TRBV5-1 with TRBJ2-5; 9 bases align to TRBD2. Germline trimming cut 0 bases from V and 10 bases from J; bases unmatched to any gene: 7. Germline V gives CDR1 SGHRS, CDR2 YFSETQ. The CDR3 has 14 residues. CDR3 residues: CASSLDGSGRYQYF. CDR3 nucleotide sequence: TGCGCCAGCAGCTTGGATGGTAGCGGGAGATACCAGTACTTC.

The V gene is TRBV7-2, the J gene TRBJ2-7; 9 bases agree with TRBD2. The CDR3 loop spans 16 amino acids. Germline CDR1 and CDR2: SGHTA and FQGNSA. V lost 1 base to trimming and J lost 6 bases; unmatched junction nucleotides: 10. For the CDR3, the DNA is TGTGCCAGCAGCTTAGGTTCAGGCGGGAGGGCATCCGAGCAGTACTTC. Its protein is CASSLGSGGRASEQYF.

This clonotype was seen repeatedly, ten times or more. The chain recombines TRBV6-2 or TRBV6-3 with TRBJ2-6; D is perhaps TRBD1 (5 bases). Germline CDR1 MNHEY, CDR2 SVGEGT. The CDR3 extends over 17 amino acids. The V and J ends lost 5 bases and 0 bases respectively, with 14 bases between them. CDR3 nucleotide sequence: TGTGCCAGCAGTCCACCCGCAGGGCTCTCTGGGGCCAACGTCCTGACTTTC. Its protein is CASSPPAGLSGANVLTF.

A word on this clonotype: The junction differs from germline at one of its ends, possibly a read error. The chain recombines TRBV20-1 with TRBJ2-7; no reliable D call. CDR1 and CDR2 from the germline V gene are DFQATT and SNEGSKA (reference sequence). CDR3 length: 13 amino acids. The CDR3 nucleotides are TGCAGTGCCTGGGATGGCAGCTCCCACGAGCAGTACTTC. It codes for CSAWDGSSHEQYF.

V and J are TRBV3-1 and TRBJ2-7; TRBD2 matches at 8 bases. This CDR3 has 16 residues. Germline values: CDR1 LGHDT, CDR2 YNNKEL (reference sequence). V shed 0 bases, J shed 3 bases, and the junction held 7 bases outside the gene matches. The CDR3 nucleotides read TGTGCCAGCAGCCAAGATTTAGGCAGCGGGAGCTACGAGCAGTACTTC. Its protein is CASSQDLGSGSYEQYF.

This clonotype was counted between two and nine times. The V gene is TRBV10-3, the J gene TRBJ1-3; no definite D call. CDR3 size: 13 residues. The germline V gene encodes CDR1 ENHRY and CDR2 SYGVKD. Trimming left V 10 bases short and J 0 bases short, with 10 bases between. The CDR3 coding sequence is TGTGCCACCGGATCACTCTCTGGAAACACCATATATTTT. As protein: CATGSLSGNTIYF.

The V call is TRBV20-1, the J call TRBJ2-7; 7 bases map to TRBD2. This CDR3 has 12 amino acids. Trimming removed 1 base from V and 9 bases from J; junction bases left unmatched: 6. CDR1 is DFQATT and CDR2 is SNEGSKA in the germline V gene (reference sequence). Here the CDR3 reads CSARGGGNRQYF. Written as DNA, the CDR3 is TGCAGTGCTAGAGGGGGGGGGAACCGGCAGTACTTC.

The V gene is TRBV18, the J gene TRBJ2-7, with 9 nucleotides matching TRBD1. CDR1 and CDR2 (germline): KGHSH, LQKENI. J was trimmed by 4 bases and V by 5 bases; bases with no gene match: 9. This CDR3 is 15 amino acids long. The CDR3 coding sequence is TGTGCCAGCTCATCCACCAGGGACAGGGAGTACGAGCAGTACTTC. Protein product: CASSSTRDREYEQYF.

This clonotype was seen only a few times. V is TRBV4-3 and J is TRBJ2-6; D is possibly TRBD1 (5 bases). The CDR3 is 20 amino acids. Germline CDR1 LGHNA, CDR2 YSLEER. V lost 0 bases, J lost 3 bases, and 21 bases lay in between. The CDR3 DNA follows: TGCGCCAGCAGCCAAGATCACCGTTCAGGGTTTACGCGTGGGGCCAACGTCCTGACTTTC. It encodes CASSQDHRSGFTRGANVLTF.

The table lists this clonotype with a few counts. The chain is built from TRBV15 and TRBJ1-4; tentative D call: TRBD1 (5 bases). Germline V gene data show CDR1 as LNHNV and CDR2 as YYDKDF (reference sequence). V lost 5 bases, J lost 5 bases, and 15 bases lay in between. This CDR3 region has 15 residues. DNA of the CDR3: TGTGCCACCAGCCGAGGGACTCCCTTAAATGAAAAACTGTTTTTT. Its protein product is CATSRGTPLNEKLFF. Full variable domain (remainder filled in from reference TRBV15 and TRBJ1-4): DAMVIQNPRYQVTQFGKPVTLSCSQTLNHNVMYWYQQKSSQAPKLLFHYYDKDFNNEADTPDNFQSRRPNTSFCFLDIRSPGLGDTAMYLCATSRGTPLNEKLFFGSGTQLSVL.

There are many counts of this clonotype. The rearrangement links TRBV2 to TRBJ2-5, with D uncertain. The CDR3 extends over 12 amino acids. Trimming cost V 3 bases and J 5 bases, with 7 bases left between them. Germline V gene lookup returns CDR1 SNHLY and CDR2 FYNNEI. The CDR3 DNA reads as TGTGCCAGCAGTGAGTCCCGGGAGACCCAGTACTTC. Its translation: CASSESRETQYF.

This clonotype occurred a few times. The rearrangement links TRBV20-1 to TRBJ2-5, with a tentative D call TRBD1 (6 bases). The V gene's germline CDR1 is DFQATT and CDR2 SNEGSKA (reference sequence). The CDR3 sequence is 13 residues long. Trimming pared 3 bases from V and 1 base from J, leaving 9 bases between. CDR3 DNA: TGCAGTGCTAGCTTGGGGGCCCAAGAGACCCAGTACTTC. This translates into CSASLGAQETQYF.